What follows are 23 T cell receptor beta chains derived from one specimen sequenced in a study of T cell responses to AZD1222 COVID-19 vaccine. Sequenced by immunoSEQ multiplex PCR; TCRdb stores in-frame clones only, minus some. The sample shows 80,000 to 100,000 clones, more than 70% of them seen only once. This specimen consisted of peripheral blood, obtained 28 days after the second AZD1222 dose. These receptors originate from an adult who received the AZD1222 COVID-19 vaccine.

The chain has TRBV11-1 and TRBJ2-3; D is tentatively TRBD1 or TRBD2 (5 bases each). The V and J ends lost 0 bases and 6 bases respectively, with 16 bases between them. Germline CDR1 is SGHAT and CDR2 is FQDESV (reference sequence). The CDR3 extends over 16 amino acids. The chain's CDR3 is CASSLALGGYRDTQYF. The CDR3 coding sequence is TGTGCCAGCAGCTTAGCTCTTGGGGGTTATAGGGATACGCAGTATTTT.

CDR3 sequence reads: CASSHTLGTAYGYTF. In nucleotides, the CDR3 is TGCGCCAGCAGCCATACCCTCGGGACGGCCTATGGCTACACCTTC. The chain employs TRBV4-3 and TRBJ1-2; tentatively, D is TRBD1 (5 bases). V was shortened by 3 bases and J by 4 bases, with 15 bases between the two germline ends. Per the germline V gene, CDR1 is LGHNA and CDR2 is YSLEER. The CDR3 has 15 amino acids.

This clone was observed once. V gene TRBV5-1 combines with J gene TRBJ2-5; D remains ambiguous. The germline V gene encodes CDR1 SGHRS and CDR2 YFSETQ. This CDR3 contains 11 residues. Trimming took off 5 bases at V and 5 bases at J, with 7 bases between the two ends. The CDR3 reads CASRSEETQYF. The CDR3 DNA is TGCGCCAGCAGAAGCGAGGAGACCCAGTACTTC.

This chain uses TRBV14 with TRBJ1-3; 7 nucleotides line up with TRBD1. V shed 6 bases, J shed 1 base, and the junction held 6 bases outside the gene matches. This CDR3 contains 15 residues. From germline, CDR1 is SGHDN and CDR2 FVKESK. The CDR3 coding sequence is TGTGCCAGCAGTCGACAGGGACTTTCTGGAAACACCATATATTTT. Translating it yields CASSRQGLSGNTIYF. Full variable domain (rest looked up from reference TRBV14 and TRBJ1-3): EAGVTQFPSHSVIEKGQTVTLRCDPISGHDNLYWYRRVMGKEIKFLLHFVKESKQDESGMPNNRFLAERTGGTYSTLKVQPAELEDSGVYFCASSRQGLSGNTIYFGEGSWLTVV.

The chain employs TRBV12-5 and TRBJ2-1; 15 nucleotides agree with TRBD2. The germline CDR1 and CDR2 sequences are LGHNT and FRNRAP. Trimming took 4 bases from V and 13 from J; bases not matched to a gene: 8. The CDR3 sequence is 15 residues long. The CDR3 reads CASGSGTSGGLPQFF. Written as DNA, the CDR3 is TGTGCTAGTGGTTCCGGGACTAGCGGGGGGCTACCCCAGTTCTTC.

This clone was seen just once. The rearrangement uses TRBV28 and TRBJ1-6, with 9 bases aligning to TRBD1. The CDR3 extends over 16 amino acids. Germline loops: CDR1 MDHEN, CDR2 SYDVKM. With 5 bases clipped from V and 5 bases from J, the junction kept 7 bases outside the gene matches. The CDR3 here is CASSPTGGTNNSPLHF. As DNA, the CDR3 is TGTGCCAGCAGTCCAACAGGGGGCACTAATAATTCACCCCTCCACTTT.

The chain is built from TRBV9 and TRBJ2-2; 9 positions match TRBD2. This CDR3 is built from 16 residues. Germline CDR1 is SGDLS and CDR2 is YYNGEE. V trimming: 4 bases; J trimming: 4 bases; junction bases outside the gene matches: 8. The CDR3 loop is CASSPRAAGGTGELFF. The CDR3, as DNA: TGTGCCAGCAGCCCCCGAGCAGCGGGAGGCACCGGGGAGCTGTTTTTT.

This chain joins TRBV6-2 or TRBV6-3 and TRBJ1-1; D remains unclear. V lost 2 bases and J 0 bases, leaving 10 bases between the germline ends. The CDR3 runs 15 residues. Germline CDR1 and CDR2: MNHEY and SVGEGT. CDR3 loop: CASSYPGRVNTEAFF. The CDR3 DNA reads as TGTGCCAGCAGTTACCCCGGGCGCGTGAACACTGAAGCTTTCTTT.

The chain couples TRBV18 to TRBJ1-1, with 8 bases that match TRBD1. Trimming at V came to 4 bases and at J to 3 bases, leaving 1 base not matched to a gene. The CDR3 consists of 13 residues. CDR1 is KGHSH, CDR2 LQKENI, per germline. The CDR3 nucleotides read TGTGCCAGCTCACGGGACAGGTACACTGAAGCTTTCTTT. Amino acids: CASSRDRYTEAFF. The variable domain in full, completed from reference TRBV18 and TRBJ1-1, reads NAGVMQNPRHLVRRRGQEARLRCSPMKGHSHVYWYRQLPEEGLKFMVYLQKENIIDESGMPKERFSAEFPKEGPSILRIQQVVRGDSAAYFCASSRDRYTEAFFGQGTRLTVV.

This clone was picked up a small number of times. This sequence joins TRBV18 and TRBJ1-4, with a possible D match to TRBD1 (5 bases). Trimming cost V 0 bases and J 8 bases, with 13 bases left between them. The germline gives CDR1 KGHSH, CDR2 LQKENI. The CDR3 has 15 amino acids. The CDR3 bases are TGTGCCAGCTCACCACCGGGACCCCGGGGGGAAAAACTGTTTTTT. It encodes CASSPPGPRGEKLFF.

J is TRBJ2-7 and V is TRBV12-3 or TRBV12-4; no definite D call. V lost 6 bases and J lost 5, with 14 bases in between. The CDR3 is 13 residues long. The CDR3 spells CASSGRKGDEQYF. CDR3 sequence (DNA): TGTGCCAGCAGCGGGCGGAAAGGAGACGAGCAGTACTTC.

The gene calls are TRBV7-9 and TRBJ2-1; D may be TRBD1 (5 bases). V lost 3 bases, J lost 7 bases, and 16 bases lay in between. CDR3 length: 15 residues. Germline V gene data show CDR1 as SEHNR and CDR2 as FQNEAQ (reference sequence). The chain's CDR3 is CASSFGPGYGNEQFF. The CDR3 bases are TGTGCCAGCAGCTTTGGTCCAGGGTACGGGAATGAGCAGTTCTTC.

The V gene is TRBV7-3, the J gene TRBJ2-3; D not resolved. CDR1 is SGHTA, CDR2 FQGTGA, per germline. The V gene lost 0 bases and the J gene lost 1 base, with 11 bases spanning the gap. The CDR3 consists of 16 residues. CDR3 sequence: CASSLTLAGRTDTQYF. CDR3 DNA: TGTGCCAGCAGCTTAACGTTGGCAGGTCGCACAGATACGCAGTATTTT. The full variable domain, in which reference TRBV7-3 and TRBJ2-3 provide the parts outside the CDR3, is GAGVSQTPSNKVTEKGKYVELRCDPISGHTALYWYRQSLGQGPEFLIYFQGTGAADDSGLPNDRFFAVRPEGSVSTLKIQRTERGDSAVYLCASSLTLAGRTDTQYFGPGTRLTVL.

The chain combines TRBV6-4 with TRBJ1-1; D is unclear. V lost 6 bases, J lost 4 bases, and 12 bases lay in between. CDR1 and CDR2 from the germline V gene are MRHNA and SNTAGT. This CDR3 is built from 13 residues. The CDR3 region is CASSSDPSTEAFF. The CDR3 DNA follows: TGTGCCAGCAGCTCCGATCCCTCCACTGAAGCTTTCTTT.

This chain links TRBV7-8 with TRBJ1-3; a weak D match, TRBD1 (5 bases). From germline, CDR1 is SGHVS and CDR2 FQNEAQ. The CDR3 has 15 residues. V lost 1 base and J lost 0, with 7 bases in between. The CDR3 DNA reads as TGTGCCAGCAGCTTAGGGGGACTCTCTGGAAACACCATATATTTT. Translating it yields CASSLGGLSGNTIYF.

The V gene is TRBV28, the J gene TRBJ1-2; the D gene is possibly TRBD1 (5 bases). The CDR3 sequence is 11 residues long. V lost 6 bases to trimming and J lost 5 bases, with 7 bases between them. Germline values: CDR1 MDHEN, CDR2 SYDVKM. CDR3 DNA: TGTGCCAGCAGACAGGAATATGGCTACACCTTC. Amino acids: CASRQEYGYTF.

The rearrangement joins TRBV30 to TRBJ1-2, with 7 bases aligning to TRBD1. The CDR3 totals 13 residues. Germline V lookup: CDR1 GTSNPN, CDR2 SVGIG (reference sequence). The trim removed 2 bases at V and 8 bases at J, leaving 8 bases unmatched. Here the CDR3 DNA reads TGTGCCTGGAGTTCCCGACAGGGTGAGGGCTACACCTTC. Translating it yields CAWSSRQGEGYTF.

CDR3 bases: TGTGCCAGCAGCTCACAGGCTATGAACACTGAAGCTTTCTTT. Translated: CASSSQAMNTEAFF. The chain recombines TRBV7-9 with TRBJ1-1, with a possible D match to TRBD1 (5 bases). V lost 4 bases to trimming and J lost 0 bases, with 9 bases between them. The CDR3 is 14 amino acids. The germline V gene encodes CDR1 SEHNR and CDR2 FQNEAQ (reference sequence).

The V and J genes are TRBV5-4 and TRBJ2-7; D perhaps matches TRBD2 (6 bases). The CDR3 has 13 residues. The germline CDR1 and CDR2 sequences are SGHNT and YYREEE (reference sequence). V was trimmed by 5 bases and J by 3 bases, leaving 12 bases between them. The CDR3, as DNA: TGTGCCAGCAGTGGGAAGACTAGCTACGAGCAGTACTTC. Its protein is CASSGKTSYEQYF.

The chain is built from TRBV9 and TRBJ1-6; perhaps TRBD1 as D (5 bases). CDR3 length equals 14 residues. Germline CDR1 is SGDLS and CDR2 is YYNGEE. The germline V and J ends were trimmed by 0 bases and 8 bases, with 9 bases remaining between them. Written as DNA, the CDR3 is TGTGCCAGCAGCGTAGGGGACCTCGATTCACCCCTCCACTTT. This sequence encodes CASSVGDLDSPLHF.

The chain links TRBV28 to TRBJ2-5; TRBD1 matches at 8 bases. CDR1 is MDHEN, CDR2 SYDVKM, per germline. Trimming took 2 bases from V and 4 from J; bases not matched to a gene: 6. The CDR3 is made up of 15 amino acids. The CDR3 protein is CASSLLPRGRETQYF. The CDR3 DNA follows: TGTGCCAGCAGTTTACTCCCCAGGGGGCGAGAGACCCAGTACTTC.

The genes are TRBV10-1 and TRBJ1-6, with D maybe TRBD1 (5 bases). V lost 2 bases to trimming and J lost 6 bases, with 5 bases between them. Looked up from germline, CDR1 is WNHNN and CDR2 is SYGVQD (reference sequence). This CDR3 contains 13 residues. The CDR3 protein is CASSERGNSPLHF. The DNA for the CDR3 is TGCGCCAGCAGTGAGAGGGGTAATTCACCCCTCCACTTT.

The chain joins TRBV19 to TRBJ2-3, with D possibly being TRBD2 (6 bases). The CDR3 spans 15 residues. Per germline, CDR1 LNHDA and CDR2 SQIVND (reference sequence). Trimming removed 3 bases from V and 4 bases from J, with 14 bases in between. This CDR3 reads CASSIGGTVADTQYF. In nucleotides, the CDR3 is TGTGCCAGTAGTATTGGAGGGACGGTCGCAGATACGCAGTATTTT.